This is a list of T cell receptor beta chains from one sample in a study of blood T cell repertoires in COVID-19. Sequencing used immunoSEQ multiplex PCR; TCRdb keeps in-frame clones, though not all of them. This sample carries roughly 200,000 clones, roughly nine tenths of them seen once, and the ten largest clones take 3% to 4%. The source material was PBMCs or T cells enriched from blood (not recorded which). These receptors were collected from a woman between 25 and 40 years old with acute COVID-19. Both conserved end residues are part of each CDR3. Fields, in order: J gene, D gene, V gene, clone size, CDR3 protein, CDR3 DNA. The D gene is left open where the match is weak. Clone size appears in some rows only: once, few, many, or a class for an expanded clone.

TRBJ2-3,-,TRBV5-5,many,CASSTGIYTDTQYF,TGTGCCAGCAGCACGGGGATCTACACAGATACGCAGTATTTT
TRBJ2-5,-,TRBV5-1,-,CASSLETGEGTQYF,TGCGCCAGCAGCTTGGAGACGGGGGAAGGGACCCAGTACTTC
TRBJ2-1,TRBD2,TRBV7-6,-,CASSLLSGANNEQFF,TGTGCCAGCAGCTTATTGAGCGGGGCTAACAATGAGCAGTTCTTC
TRBJ2-2,-,TRBV18,-,CASSLQVKDTGELFF,TGTGCCAGCTCACTACAGGTGAAGGACACCGGGGAGCTGTTTTTT
TRBJ2-1,-,TRBV4-1,-,CASSQEGSWEQFF,TGCGCCAGCAGCCAAGAAGGTAGCTGGGAGCAGTTCTTC
TRBJ2-5,-,TRBV7-2,-,CASSLGGLGTQYF,TGTGCCAGCAGCTTAGGAGGCCTAGGGACCCAGTACTTC
TRBJ1-1,-,TRBV2,-,CASSEVGGNTEAFF,TGTGCCAGCAGTGAGGTCGGGGGAAACACTGAAGCTTTCTTT
TRBJ2-3,TRBD2,TRBV11-2,once,CASSLVAGGPYTDTQYF,TGTGCCAGCAGCTTAGTAGCGGGGGGGCCGTACACAGATACGCAGTATTTT
TRBJ1-2,-,TRBV9,once,CASSVASGGLVQGSYGYTF,TGTGCCAGCAGCGTAGCTTCTGGGGGCCTTGTTCAGGGTAGCTATGGCTACACCTTC
TRBJ2-5,-,TRBV9,-,CASSPRAGLTETQYF,TGTGCCAGCAGCCCCCGGGCCGGACTAACAGAGACCCAGTACTTC
TRBJ1-2,TRBD1,TRBV11-2,-,CASSLGQGNGYTF,TGTGCCAGCAGCTTAGGACAGGGGAACGGCTACACCTTC
TRBJ2-5,-,TRBV27,-,CASSFTGYQETQYF,TGTGCCAGCAGTTTTACAGGGTACCAAGAGACCCAGTACTTC
TRBJ1-5,-,TRBV19,once,CASNSGARNQPQHF,TGTGCCAGTAACTCAGGGGCCCGCAATCAGCCCCAGCATTTT
TRBJ2-3,-,TRBV4-1,-,CASSPLTGSPDTQYF,TGCGCCAGCAGCCCCTTAACAGGGTCCCCAGATACGCAGTATTTT
TRBJ1-1,TRBD1,TRBV29-1,-,CSGARDRALGTEAFF,TGCAGCGGCGCCCGTGACAGGGCGTTGGGCACTGAAGCTTTCTTT
TRBJ2-7,TRBD2,TRBV7-4,-,CASSLGARKGLAGAYEQYF,TGTGCCAGCAGCTTAGGGGCGCGAAAGGGTCTAGCGGGGGCCTACGAGCAGTACTTC
TRBJ2-1,TRBD2,TRBV18,-,CASSQLAGGPYEQFF,TGTGCCAGCTCTCAACTAGCGGGGGGGCCCTATGAGCAGTTCTTC
TRBJ2-2,-,TRBV7-9,-,CASSLAVTGELFF,TGTGCCAGCAGCTTGGCCGTAACCGGGGAGCTGTTTTTT
TRBJ1-1,TRBD1,TRBV10-3,-,CAISPDRAPEAFF,TGTGCCATCAGCCCAGACAGGGCCCCTGAAGCTTTCTTT
TRBJ2-1,TRBD2,TRBV27,-,CASNPSGGLNEQFF,TGTGCCAGCAATCCCAGCGGGGGACTCAATGAGCAGTTCTTC
TRBJ2-4,TRBD1,TRBV11-3,-,CASSHITGDIQYF,TGTGCCAGCAGCCATATTACAGGGGACATTCAGTACTTC
TRBJ2-1,-,TRBV5-5,-,CASSLIGGGTQAVEQFF,TGTGCCAGCAGCTTGATAGGGGGGGGCACCCAAGCGGTTGAGCAGTTCTTC
TRBJ1-1,-,TRBV3-1/TRBV3-2,-,CASRKVTDGTEAFF,TGTGCCAGCAGAAAAGTGACAGACGGAACTGAAGCTTTCTTT
TRBJ2-1,-,TRBV9,-,CASSATGASYNEQFF,TGTGCCAGCAGCGCTACAGGCGCCTCCTACAATGAGCAGTTCTTC
TRBJ1-5,-,TRBV5-1,-,CASSLEGGVQPQHF,TGCGCCAGCAGCTTGGAAGGGGGTGTTCAGCCCCAGCATTTT
TRBJ1-2,-,TRBV5-4,few,CASSRTVYGYTF,TGTGCCAGCAGCCGGACAGTCTATGGCTACACCTTC
TRBJ1-1,-,TRBV9,-,CASSPQRTDHTEAFF,TGTGCCAGCAGCCCCCAGCGGACAGACCACACTGAAGCTTTCTTT
TRBJ1-1,-,TRBV19,-,CASSSRWGTSNDEAFF,TGTGCCAGTAGCTCCCGGTGGGGCACTTCAAATGATGAAGCTTTCTTT
TRBJ1-6,-,TRBV27,-,CASSLARDYSPLHF,TGTGCCAGCAGTTTAGCTAGGGACTATTCACCCCTCCACTTT
TRBJ2-7,TRBD1,TRBV7-8,few,CASSLRPPGQGTYEQYF,TGTGCCAGCAGCCTCCGGCCCCCGGGACAGGGGACCTACGAGCAGTACTTC
TRBJ1-3,TRBD1,TRBV25-1,-,CASSVTGTGGNTIYF,TGTGCCAGCAGTGTTACCGGGACAGGGGGGAACACCATATATTTT
TRBJ1-4,TRBD1,TRBV19,-,CASSTRGPRDEKLFF,TGTGCCAGTAGTACAAGGGGGCCCCGGGACGAAAAACTGTTTTTT
TRBJ2-1,TRBD2,TRBV18,-,CASSPRGTSGGGSYNEQFF,TGTGCCAGCTCACCACGGGGGACTAGCGGGGGAGGGTCCTACAATGAGCAGTTCTTC
TRBJ2-7,-,TRBV7-8,-,CASSSYRVQGQYF,TGTGCCAGCAGCTCCTACAGGGTGCAGGGGCAGTACTTC
TRBJ1-1,-,TRBV27,-,CASSGVGGSDTEAFF,TGTGCCAGCAGCGGGGTGGGAGGGTCGGACACTGAAGCTTTCTTT
TRBJ2-3,-,TRBV7-8,once,CASSLGAGDTQYF,TGTGCCAGCAGCTTAGGCGCAGGGGATACGCAGTATTTT
TRBJ2-1,TRBD1,TRBV7-8,-,CASGAAGTGPYNEQFF,TGTGCCAGCGGAGCCGCCGGGACAGGTCCATACAATGAGCAGTTCTTC
TRBJ1-2,-,TRBV18,-,CASSPDSNYGYTF,TGTGCCAGCTCACCAGATAGTAACTATGGCTACACCTTC
TRBJ2-1,-,TRBV4-1,-,CASSQKGSGYNEQFF,TGCGCCAGCAGCCAAAAAGGGTCGGGGTACAATGAGCAGTTCTTC
TRBJ2-1,TRBD1,TRBV25-1,-,CASSVGQGLDEQFF,TGTGCCAGCAGTGTCGGACAGGGGCTGGATGAGCAGTTCTTC
TRBJ1-5,-,TRBV5-6,-,CASSLYERNSNQPQHF,TGTGCCAGCAGCTTATACGAGCGAAATAGCAATCAGCCCCAGCATTTT
TRBJ1-2,-,TRBV7-2,-,CASSLGVMRAGYTF,TGTGCCAGCAGCCTAGGGGTAATGCGGGCGGGCTACACCTTC
TRBJ1-1,-,TRBV18,-,CASSPATAREAEAFF,TGTGCCAGCTCACCGGCGACAGCTAGGGAGGCTGAAGCTTTCTTT
TRBJ1-5,-,TRBV5-1,-,CASSLWAGGNQPQHF,TGCGCCAGCAGCTTGTGGGCGGGGGGCAATCAGCCCCAGCATTTT
TRBJ1-5,-,TRBV6-5,-,CASNAGYNQPQHF,TGTGCCAGCAACGCAGGGTACAATCAGCCCCAGCATTTT
TRBJ1-6,-,TRBV7-2,-,CASGATNAHSPLHF,TGTGCCAGCGGCGCTACTAATGCCCATTCACCCCTCCACTTT
TRBJ1-3,-,TRBV28,-,CASSLEALLSSGNTIYF,TGTGCCAGCAGTTTAGAGGCACTTTTAAGCTCTGGAAACACCATATATTTT